What follows are 23 T cell receptor beta chains derived from one specimen sequenced in a study of blood T cell repertoires in COVID-19. The protocol was immunoSEQ multiplex PCR, while the TCRdb copy is restricted to in-frame clones and leaves out a portion. The sample shows about 300,000 clones, 80% to 90% of them seen only once. The sequenced sample consisted of PBMCs or T cells enriched from blood (not recorded which). The source of these receptors is a woman in her late teens or twenties who had recovered from COVID-19.

V usage is TRBV13 and J usage is TRBJ2-3; 8 nucleotides align to TRBD1. The germline V gene encodes CDR1 PRHDT and CDR2 FYEKMQ (reference sequence). The ends lost 5 bases at V and 6 bases at J; junction bases unmatched: 10. The CDR3 is 15 amino acids. As DNA, the CDR3 is TGTGCCAGCAGCCCGACAGGGGTGTCCTTGGATACGCAGTATTTT. Translating it yields CASSPTGVSLDTQYF.

The chain couples TRBV5-6 to TRBJ2-1; the D gene is possibly TRBD2 (5 bases). The CDR3 contains 16 residues. CDR1 and CDR2 from the germline V gene are SGHDT and YYEEEE. V was clipped by 4 bases and J by 0 bases, with 14 bases between them. The CDR3 nucleotides are TGTGCCAGCAGCGTGGAGGTCCGGGGCTCCTACAATGAGCAGTTCTTC. Amino acids: CASSVEVRGSYNEQFF.

The chain recombines TRBV6-5 with TRBJ1-2, with D unresolved. The length of the CDR3 is 16 residues. The germline gives CDR1 MNHEY, CDR2 SVGAGI. V was trimmed by 0 bases and J by 6 bases, leaving 17 bases between them. The CDR3 sequence: CASSYSKAAGGDGYTF. The CDR3 coding sequence is TGTGCCAGCAGTTACTCGAAGGCCGCGGGCGGAGATGGCTACACCTTC.

The J gene is TRBJ2-5, the V gene TRBV4-1; 9 nucleotides match TRBD2. The germline CDR1 and CDR2 sequences are MGHRA and YSYEKL. This CDR3 has 16 residues. V gave up 4 bases and J gave up 3 bases; unmatched junction bases: 9. In DNA, the CDR3 is TGCGCCAGCAGCCTCCTTGGACTAGCGAGAGAAGAGACCCAGTACTTC. Translation: CASSLLGLAREETQYF.

The chain couples TRBV7-9 to TRBJ2-1, with 16 bases identical to TRBD2. The V segment lost 5 bases and the J segment 6 bases; nucleotides outside the gene matches: 7. The V gene's germline CDR1 is SEHNR and CDR2 FQNEAQ (reference sequence). This CDR3 is 17 amino acids long. Here the CDR3 reads CASSPRGLAGGINEQFF. The CDR3 nucleotides are TGTGCCAGCAGCCCAAGGGGACTAGCGGGGGGGATCAATGAGCAGTTCTTC.

The chain joins TRBV5-1 to TRBJ1-2, with D hard to call. CDR1 is SGHRS, CDR2 YFSETQ, per germline. The V end lost 4 bases, the J end lost 4 bases, and 17 bases lay between the germline ends. The CDR3 extends over 15 amino acids. CDR3 residues: CASSGSGEKGYGYTF. The CDR3 DNA sequence: TGCGCCAGCAGCGGTTCCGGGGAAAAAGGCTATGGCTACACCTTC.

This clone occurred a few times. This rearrangement joins TRBV6-5 to TRBJ1-2, with 9 bases matching TRBD1. The CDR3 is made up of 14 amino acids. V trimming: 5 bases; J trimming: 4 bases; junction bases outside the gene matches: 5. Germline V gene sequence: CDR1 MNHEY, CDR2 SVGAGI. As DNA, the CDR3 is TGTGCCAGCAGTCCCCCGACAGGGGGCTATGGCTACACCTTC. Residues: CASSPPTGGYGYTF.

This chain joins TRBV4-1 and TRBJ2-7, with 9 bases that match TRBD2. V lost 1 base, J lost 4 bases, and 8 bases stayed unmatched. This CDR3 has 16 amino acids. Germline CDR1 MGHRA, CDR2 YSYEKL. The CDR3 DNA is TGCGCCAGCAGCCAAGCATTTGCGGGGGGGCATTACGAGCAGTACTTC. It is translated as CASSQAFAGGHYEQYF.

This clone was counted between two and nine times. The rearrangement uses TRBV27 and TRBJ1-5, with 11 bases fitting TRBD1. This CDR3 is built from 14 residues. J was trimmed by 7 bases and V by 6 bases; bases with no gene match: 5. CDR1 MNHEY and CDR2 SMNVEV come from the germline V gene (reference sequence). DNA for the CDR3: TGTGCCAGCAGCCCGGGACAGGGGGGGCAGCCCCAGCATTTT. This encodes CASSPGQGGQPQHF.

Comments on this clone: The same CDR3 arises from other DNA sequences in this sample as well. This sequence joins TRBV6-1 and TRBJ1-5; a possible D gene is TRBD1 (6 bases). Deletions cut 2 bases from V and 6 bases from J, with 8 bases between. CDR1 is MNHNS, CDR2 SASEGT, per germline. The CDR3 runs to 13 residues. The CDR3 DNA reads TGTGCCAGCAGTGAAAGGGGGAGTCAGCCCCAGCATTTT. Translating gives CASSERGSQPQHF.

J is TRBJ2-3 and V is TRBV19, with 11 positions matching TRBD2. The CDR3 length is 16 residues. Unmatched junction bases numbered 9, after V lost 7 bases and J lost 3 bases. Germline V lookup: CDR1 LNHDA, CDR2 SQIVND (reference sequence). The CDR3 loop reads CASNPLAGVGTDTQYF. In DNA, the CDR3 is TGTGCCAGTAACCCACTAGCGGGGGTCGGGACAGATACGCAGTATTTT.

The chain employs TRBV10-1 and TRBJ1-1; 11 nucleotides line up with TRBD1. Trimming cost V 0 bases and J 5 bases; bases outside gene matches: 2. Germline loops: CDR1 WNHNN, CDR2 SYGVQD (reference sequence). This CDR3 spans 15 amino acids. CDR3 coding DNA: TGCGCCAGCAGTGAGTCCGGACAGGGGGCAACTGAAGCTTTCTTT. This codes for CASSESGQGATEAFF.

This rearrangement joins TRBV7-9 to TRBJ1-1; maybe TRBD1 (6 bases). Germline assignment: CDR1 SEHNR and CDR2 FQNEAQ (reference sequence). This CDR3 is built from 14 residues. V lost 3 bases and J 3 bases, leaving 11 bases between the germline ends. CDR3 coding DNA: TGTGCCAGCAGCTTCTTTGAGGGGGACACTGAAGCTTTCTTT. Encoded protein: CASSFFEGDTEAFF.

The chain has TRBV5-3 and TRBJ1-2; 9 bases match TRBD1. TRBV5-3 is filed as an ORF, its function uncertain. This CDR3 is 17 amino acids long. V lost 3 bases to trimming and J lost 5 bases; unmatched junction nucleotides: 14. The CDR3 DNA is TGTGCCAGAAGCTGTGCCCACAGGGGGCCACCTGGGTATGGCTACACCTTC. Encoded protein: CARSCAHRGPPGYGYTF.

This clone was counted only a few times. In the same sample, other DNA sequences code for this CDR3. The chain employs TRBV2 and TRBJ1-2, with a tentative D call TRBD1 (5 bases). Trimming stripped 3 bases from V and 5 bases from J, with 7 bases between. The CDR3 runs 12 residues. CDR1 and CDR2 from the germline V gene are SNHLY and FYNNEI. The CDR3, as DNA: TGTGCCAGCAGTGACAGGGATTATGGCTACACCTTC. This encodes CASSDRDYGYTF.

The gene calls are TRBV5-1 and TRBJ1-4; D is undetermined. Germline V gene lookup returns CDR1 SGHRS and CDR2 YFSETQ. This CDR3 contains 15 residues. Trimming removed 4 bases from V and 4 bases from J, with 14 bases in between. The CDR3 spells CASSASRGDNEKLFF. In DNA form, the CDR3 reads TGCGCCAGCAGCGCTTCAAGAGGAGATAATGAAAAACTGTTTTTT.

The chain recombines TRBV2 with TRBJ2-5, with 7 bases fitting TRBD2. This CDR3 has 15 residues. CDR1 SNHLY and CDR2 FYNNEI come from the germline V gene. V was clipped by 6 bases and J by 7 bases; unmatched bases: 14. The CDR3 sequence is CASRPSLATVLTQYF. Here the CDR3 DNA reads TGTGCCAGCAGGCCATCACTAGCGACCGTATTGACCCAGTACTTC.

The chain has TRBV28 and TRBJ2-3; D is unclear. Trimming removed 2 bases at V and 2 bases at J, with 14 bases between. This CDR3 contains 16 residues. In germline, CDR1 is MDHEN, CDR2 SYDVKM. CDR3 sequence: CASSLVHGLPTDTQYF. Written as DNA, the CDR3 is TGTGCCAGCAGTTTAGTACACGGGTTACCCACAGATACGCAGTATTTT.

As concerns this clone: A junction end diverges from the germline sequence, so it may reflect a read error. The V and J genes are TRBV5-4 and TRBJ1-2, with D tentatively TRBD1 (5 bases). The CDR3 extends over 11 amino acids. CDR1 is SGHNT, CDR2 YYREEE, per germline (reference sequence). CDR3 region: CASSKEGRTFF. In DNA form, the CDR3 reads TGTGCCAGCAGCAAGGAGGGGAGAACCTTCTTC.

The rearrangement links TRBV30 to TRBJ1-5; weak D call: TRBD1 (6 bases). The CDR3 has 12 amino acids. CDR1 is GTSNPN and CDR2 is SVGIG in the germline V gene (reference sequence). Trimming cost V 4 bases and J 2 bases, with 6 bases left between them. In DNA form, the CDR3 reads TGTGCCTGGAACAGGGGCAATCAGCCCCAGCATTTT. Translation: CAWNRGNQPQHF.

The chain is built from TRBV28 and TRBJ1-2; TRBD1 aligns across 7 bases. The CDR3 is 15 residues long. V shed 5 bases and J 0 bases; nucleotides not matched to a gene: 6. CDR1 and CDR2 (germline): MDHEN, SYDVKM. The CDR3 DNA follows: TGTGCCAGCAGTCCAGGGGGTAGAGCTAACTATGGCTACACCTTC. Translated, it gives CASSPGGRANYGYTF.

This chain connects TRBV19 to TRBJ1-1; the D gene is possibly TRBD1 (6 bases). CDR1 is LNHDA and CDR2 is SQIVND in the germline V gene (reference sequence). V dropped 3 bases and J dropped 0 bases, with 11 bases sitting between them. The CDR3 contains 15 residues. CDR3 bases: TGTGCCAGTAGTATTGAAGAGGGGGTGAACACTGAAGCTTTCTTT. It codes for CASSIEEGVNTEAFF.

The V and J genes are TRBV3-1 (or the pseudogene TRBV3-2) and TRBJ1-4; perhaps TRBD1 as D (6 bases). The CDR3 totals 17 residues. Per germline, CDR1 LGHDT and CDR2 YNNKEL (reference sequence). The V gene lost 1 base and the J gene lost 4 bases, with 16 bases spanning the gap. In nucleotides, the CDR3 is TGTGCCAGCAGCCAAGGGGGGACACAAGGCCGTAATGAAAAACTGTTTTTT. This sequence encodes CASSQGGTQGRNEKLFF.